The 10 T cell receptor beta chains below come from one sample, sequenced in a study of Ad26.COV2.S vaccination and SARS-CoV-2 variants. Noted treatment: 15 to 20 received Ad26.COV2.S at low or high dose, single or two shots; roughly 5 received placebo; per-sample allocation not given. Following the first vaccine or placebo injection, samples were taken on day 63. Generated by immunoSEQ multiplex PCR, the TCRdb table keeps only in-frame clones and is missing some. Counted here are 300,000 to 350,000 clones, roughly 90% occurring once; the ten biggest clones make up 4.5% to 5.5%. Material: peripheral blood, obtained in a trial of Ad26.COV2.S vaccine versus placebo. The receptors stem from a person between 18 and 65 years old who received the Ad26.COV2.S COVID-19 vaccine or a placebo.

The chain is built from TRBV7-2 and TRBJ2-1; 9 bases match TRBD1. Germline lookup yields CDR1 SGHTA and CDR2 FQGNSA. This CDR3 has 17 residues. V was pared by 2 bases and J by 2 bases, with 7 bases of the junction left unmatched. DNA for the CDR3: TGTGCCAGCAGCTTATGGACCGGGACAGGGCCCTACAATGAGCAGTTCTTC. This gives the protein CASSLWTGTGPYNEQFF.

V and J are TRBV11-1 and TRBJ2-7; D might be TRBD1 or TRBD2, each matching 6 bases. This CDR3 has 14 residues. Germline V lookup: CDR1 SGHAT, CDR2 FQDESV (reference sequence). Trimming shortened V by 0 bases and J by 3 bases, and 9 bases separated the two germline ends. The CDR3 protein is CASSLAGGYYEQYV. In DNA form, the CDR3 reads TGTGCCAGCAGCTTAGCGGGGGGCTACTACGAGCAGTACGTC.

CDR3 region: CASSLDSGSAYNEQFF. DNA of the CDR3: TGTGCCAGCAGCTTAGATAGCGGGAGTGCCTACAATGAGCAGTTCTTC. The J gene is TRBJ2-1, the V gene TRBV7-3; 9 bases line up with TRBD2. The junction had 4 bases not matched to a gene; V was cut back by 2 bases and J by 2 bases. The CDR3 length is 16 residues. CDR1 and CDR2 from the germline V gene are SGHTA and FQGTGA. The full variable domain, completed using reference TRBV7-3 and TRBJ2-1, is GAGVSQTPSNKVTEKGKYVELRCDPISGHTALYWYRQSLGQGPEFLIYFQGTGAADDSGLPNDRFFAVRPEGSVSTLKIQRTERGDSAVYLCASSLDSGSAYNEQFFGPGTRLTVL.

This chain links TRBV7-2 with TRBJ2-1; no clear D gene. CDR3 size: 15 residues. CDR1 is SGHTA, CDR2 FQGNSA, per germline. The germline V and J ends were trimmed by 5 bases and 0 bases, with 11 bases remaining between them. CDR3 loop: CASSPGYGSYNEQFF. The CDR3 region has the DNA TGTGCCAGCAGCCCCGGGTATGGCTCCTACAATGAGCAGTTCTTC.

J is TRBJ1-1 and V is TRBV7-8, with 8 bases matching TRBD1. Germline V CDR1 and CDR2: SGHVS, FQNEAQ. The CDR3 contains 14 residues. V trimming: 4 bases; J trimming: 1 base; junction bases outside the gene matches: 2. CDR3 protein: CASSSGQGNTEAFF. The CDR3 nucleotides are TGTGCCAGCAGCTCCGGACAGGGGAACACTGAAGCTTTCTTT.

The rearrangement links TRBV19 to TRBJ1-5; D not certain. Trimming took 3 bases from V and 4 from J, leaving 13 bases between them. Germline V gene lookup returns CDR1 LNHDA and CDR2 SQIVND (reference sequence). This CDR3 is built from 15 residues. The CDR3 protein is CASSIGRTINQPQHF. The CDR3, as DNA: TGTGCCAGTAGTATTGGGCGGACGATTAATCAGCCCCAGCATTTT.

The chain recombines TRBV19 with TRBJ2-1; a possible D gene is TRBD2 (6 bases). The germline V and J ends were trimmed by 3 bases and 4 bases, with 13 bases remaining between them. CDR3 length: 15 amino acids. Looked up from germline, CDR1 is LNHDA and CDR2 is SQIVND (reference sequence). CDR3 sequence: CASSIGGGLYNEQFF. In DNA form, the CDR3 reads TGTGCCAGTAGTATTGGTGGGGGACTTTACAATGAGCAGTTCTTC.

Only one count was recorded for this clone. J is TRBJ2-1 and V is TRBV10-1; D possibly uses TRBD1 or TRBD2 (5 bases each). Trimming stripped 3 bases from V and 6 bases from J, with 18 bases between. The CDR3 spans 16 residues. Germline V gene lookup returns CDR1 WNHNN and CDR2 SYGVQD (reference sequence). CDR3 amino acids: CASSDRARVAGNEQFF. The CDR3 nucleotides read TGCGCCAGCAGTGACCGGGCCAGGGTCGCGGGCAATGAGCAGTTCTTC.

This rearrangement joins TRBV19 to TRBJ2-7; the D gene is possibly TRBD2 (6 bases). The V end lost 5 bases, the J end lost 2 bases, and 22 bases lay between the germline ends. Germline V gene data show CDR1 as LNHDA and CDR2 as SQIVND (reference sequence). The length of the CDR3 is 17 residues. Here the CDR3 reads CASSPGGPWEATYEQYF. In DNA form, the CDR3 reads TGTGCCAGTAGTCCAGGAGGGCCATGGGAAGCCACCTACGAGCAGTACTTC.

V and J are TRBV5-4 and TRBJ2-5; D is unresolved. Per germline, CDR1 SGHNT and CDR2 YYREEE (reference sequence). The CDR3 totals 16 residues. Trimming left V 2 bases short and J 5 bases short, with 19 bases between. The CDR3 bases are TGTGCCAGCAGCTTTGATCAGGCATCTTCCAGCGAGACCCAGTACTTC. It yields the protein CASSFDQASSSETQYF.